This TCR beta chain was sequenced during a study of vaccination and CD4 T cells after COVID-19. In germline, CDR1 is LNHNV, CDR2 YYDKDF (reference sequence). V shed 4 bases, J shed 5 bases, and the junction held 7 bases outside the gene matches. This CDR3 is built from 16 residues. This clonotype was counted only a few times. Its antigen remains unknown. Cultured CD4+ T cell DNA underwent sequencing with the Oncomine TCR Beta short-read assay. In TCRdb, the PCR reads were re-called with MiXCR into one record per CDR3 protein. Among 20,000 to 30,000 distinct CDR3 sequences, 25% to 30% were seen once, and the ten largest hold under 8.5%. The sample's time point: late sampling 161 to 241 days after vaccination in a few convalescent patients. The treatment is: 10-day PBMC culture with coronavirus spike peptide pools or control peptides (ViraFEST assay).

The sequence came from a human donor who had recovered from COVID-19. The chain carries TRBV15 and TRBJ2-1, with TRBD2 identical over 11 bases. The source was CD4+ T cells from blood, cultured in vitro, collected about 7 months after SARS-CoV-2 vaccination. The DNA for the CDR3 is TGTGCCACCAGCAATATTTTTAGCGGGAGGGACAATGAGCAGTTCTTC. Translating it yields CATSNIFSGRDNEQFF. Full variable domain (missing parts from reference TRBV15 and TRBJ2-1): DAMVIQNPRYQVTQFGKPVTLSCSQTLNHNVMYWYQQKSSQAPKLLFHYYDKDFNNEADTPDNFQSRRPNTSFCFLDIRSPGLGDTAMYLCATSNIFSGRDNEQFFGPGTRLTVL.